Here is one T cell receptor (beta chain) with its context. The target antigen is unknown. This sample was included in a study of T cell repertoires in cytomegalovirus infection. Overall study: Public TCR beta signatures indicated both CMV infection and matching HLA type. Study-wide results and caveats: It was HLA-C-restricted CMV-specific TCR beta clonotypes that dominated the response ex vivo. Cumulative public TCR beta family frequency identified carriers of CMV plus the relevant HLA.

TCRdb re-derived calls from the reads in MiXCR, one entry per CDR3 protein. The sample records about 570,000 distinct CDR3 sequences, just under 40% being singletons. Here the sequenced sample was cultured PBMCs, taken from culture after CMV antigen stimulation. This clonotype originated in a human donor in good health (CMV status not recorded). Some clones in this sample may be carry-over from other donors' samples.

The CDR3 sequence: CASSLIGPGEAEQFF. The CDR3 coding sequence is TGTGCCAGCAGCCTAATTGGGCCGGGGGAGGCAGAGCAGTTCTTC. The chain links TRBV5-4 to TRBJ2-1; a weak D match, TRBD2 (6 bases). V was shortened by 4 bases and J by 10 bases, with 21 bases between the two germline ends. Germline V gives CDR1 SGHNT, CDR2 YYREEE (reference sequence). CDR3 length: 15 amino acids.